The following is a T cell receptor beta chain sequence with its context. In this sample, this clonotype turned up a few times. Its antigen is currently not known. Base qualities are not at hand, and no much larger clone is one base apart. This was a case-control study nested in a cohort of healthcare workers in London, UK, who had nasopharyngeal swab PCR tests and blood samples taken every week. Healthcare workers were recruited between 23 and 31 March 2020, during the week of the UK lockdown, and were followed weekly for up to about 15 weeks. V loses 5 bases of germline sequence and J loses 1 base, and the interval between the two ends is 11 bases. Inclusive of the bounding cysteine and phenylalanine, the CDR3 is 14 residues long. Kept here is only the CDR3 DNA, which spans 42 bases and is read in frame from base 1. The germline V gene (reference sequence) gives CDR1 as MNHEY and CDR2 as SMNVEV. The data were taken from a study of early T cells in non-severe SARS-CoV-2 infection (dated by TCRdb to the early 2020s). For the study in its entirety: TCR sequencing used bulk RNA from unsorted whole blood, so alpha and beta chains could not be paired.

Libraries were made using 5' RACE. Sequenced using a NextSeq 500. In the TCR library protocol, unique molecular identifiers were attached to individual cDNA molecules to correct for PCR bias and sequencing error. Both TCR alpha and beta chains were sequenced, and tight co-correlation was observed between alpha and beta sequence abundances in each sample. As for the authors' bioinformatics: V gene, J gene and CDR3 annotation of TCR sequences was performed with Decombinator V4. Expanded TCRs were defined as changing significantly between any two time points under a Poisson model with p below 0.0001. TCR abundances were normalised to the total number of TCRs sequenced in each sample and reported as counts per million. MAIT TCRs were defined by TRAV1-2 paired with TRAJ12, TRAJ20 or TRAJ33, and iNKT TCRs by TRAV10 paired with TRAJ18. VDJdb, accessed on 1 November 2021, was searched for TCRs annotated for CMV, EBV and SARS-CoV-2, and TCRs annotated for more than one antigen were excluded. TCRdb applied fastp at Q25 and MiXCR to the public reads, then kept only in-frame beta chains. Duplicate CDR3 protein sequences are folded into a single record with the most common DNA and genes. The V and J calls shown here were made by TCRdb, not taken from the authors' results. The sample records fewer than 80,000 distinct CDR3 sequences, 3.5% to 6% of which are singletons. The ten largest clonotypes hold 3.5% to 4% of the sample.

Study-level results and caveats: VDJdb matching was skewed toward anti-spike CD8 responses and likely underestimated virus-specific expansions by missing private and CD4 specificities.

This sample comprised whole blood, obtained at baseline. The chain is made from TRBV27 and TRBJ1-1; the D gene cannot be named for sure. The origin of this receptor is an adult who was a healthcare worker with PCR-confirmed SARS-CoV-2 infection or an uninfected control (not recorded which). The donor label of this sample is uncertain. The nucleotide sequence is TGTGCCAGCAGTACCACCGACTGGAACACTGAAGCTTTCTTT. Its protein reads: CASSTTDWNTEAFF.